These 18 T cell receptor beta chains share one sample of origin, sequenced in a study of blood T cell repertoires in COVID-19. Sequencing used immunoSEQ multiplex PCR; TCRdb keeps in-frame clones, though not all of them. The sample has about 44,000 clones, about four fifths seen once. Sequencing was done on a sample of peripheral blood. Receptors were obtained from a woman aged 70-85 years with acute or convalescent COVID-19.

The rearrangement links TRBV10-2 to TRBJ1-2; a weak D match, TRBD1 (6 bases). CDR3 length: 14 residues. Germline V gene sequence: CDR1 WSHSY, CDR2 SAAADI. Trimming removed 3 bases at V and 1 base at J, with 9 bases between. The CDR3 nucleotides are TGCGCCAGCAGTGAACAGGGCCTTAACTATGGCTACACCTTC. It is translated as CASSEQGLNYGYTF.

V is TRBV2 and J is TRBJ1-3; possibly TRBD1 for D (5 bases). CDR1 is SNHLY, CDR2 FYNNEI, per germline. V gave up 6 bases and J gave up 2 bases, with 11 bases separating them. The CDR3 has 14 amino acids. The CDR3 DNA reads TGTGCCAGCAGATGGACACGTACTGGAAACACCATATATTTT. It encodes CASRWTRTGNTIYF.

The chain uses TRBV4-2 and TRBJ1-6; 8 nucleotides align to TRBD1. This CDR3 region has 14 residues. Germline lookup yields CDR1 LGHNA and CDR2 YNFKEQ. V lost 5 bases, J lost 6 bases, and 3 bases stayed unmatched. The CDR3 DNA follows: TGTGCCAGCAGCAAGGGACAGGTTAATTCACCCCTCCACTTT. Translation: CASSKGQVNSPLHF.

The chain couples TRBV5-1 to TRBJ2-5, with TRBD2 as a possible D gene (6 bases). The V end was cut by 4 bases, the J end by 4 bases, with 23 bases between. CDR1 is SGHRS and CDR2 is YFSETQ in the germline V gene. The CDR3 runs to 17 residues. The CDR3 DNA follows: TGCGCCAGCAGCCCGCGCCCTCCCGGGGACGGGGGAGAGACCCAGTACTTC. It codes for CASSPRPPGDGGETQYF.

This chain links TRBV7-6 with TRBJ2-2, with 12 bases aligning to TRBD2. V was clipped by 3 bases and J by 7 bases; unmatched bases: 15. The CDR3 loop spans 19 amino acids. From germline, CDR1 is SGHVS and CDR2 FNYEAQ. The CDR3 is CASSFLLAGGPVADGELFF. The CDR3 DNA is TGTGCCAGCAGCTTTCTCCTAGCGGGAGGGCCAGTAGCTGACGGGGAGCTGTTTTTT.

Written as DNA, the CDR3 is TGTGCCAGCAGCGTCTCCGGGACAGGGGGCACCGGGGAGCTGTTTTTT. Amino acid sequence: CASSVSGTGGTGELFF. The rearrangement links TRBV9 to TRBJ2-2; 11 bases are a match to TRBD1. The CDR3 length is 16 residues. The trim removed 2 bases at V and 4 bases at J, leaving 4 bases unmatched. In germline, CDR1 is SGDLS, CDR2 YYNGEE.

The genes are TRBV6-5 and TRBJ1-2; maybe TRBD1 (6 bases). CDR1 and CDR2 (germline): MNHEY, SVGAGI. V dropped 7 bases and J dropped 3 bases, with 18 bases sitting between them. CDR3 size: 15 residues. The CDR3 protein is CASTSLRTEDYGYTF. In DNA, the CDR3 is TGTGCCAGCACCTCGCTTCGGACAGAAGACTATGGCTACACCTTC.

The table lists this clone with a count of one. J is TRBJ1-5 and V is TRBV24-1; tentatively, D is TRBD1 (6 bases). The CDR3 has 15 residues. Germline CDR1 and CDR2: KGHDR and SFDVKD. The V end was cut by 3 bases, the J end by 4 bases, with 12 bases between. Here the CDR3 reads CATSDPGQTNQPQHF. In DNA, the CDR3 is TGTGCCACCAGTGATCCCGGACAGACTAATCAGCCCCAGCATTTT.

A remark on this clone: An end of the junction differs from the germline gene, which may be a read error. CDR3 loop: CATSRGSSAEAFF. Written as DNA, the CDR3 is TGTGCCACCAGTAGAGGATCGTCAGCTGAAGCTTTCTTT. The chain couples TRBV15 to TRBJ1-1; D is ambiguous. The CDR3 runs 13 residues. Germline values: CDR1 LNHNV, CDR2 YYDKDF (reference sequence).

CDR3 residues: CASSLRGTATKNIQYF. CDR3 nucleotide sequence: TGTGCCAGCAGCCTAAGAGGGACAGCCACCAAAAACATTCAGTACTTC. The V and J genes are TRBV11-3 and TRBJ2-4; 7 bases match TRBD1. Germline CDR1 SGHNT, CDR2 YENEEA. The CDR3 runs to 16 residues. The V gene end was trimmed by 5 bases and the J gene end by 2 bases; junction bases not matched to a gene: 9.

The chain carries TRBV19 and TRBJ2-2, with TRBD2 identical over 8 bases. V trimming: 3 bases; J trimming: 0 bases; junction bases outside the gene matches: 6. The CDR3 length is 17 residues. Germline V CDR1 and CDR2: LNHDA, SQIVND (reference sequence). The DNA for the CDR3 is TGTGCCAGTAGTATTCGGCCTAGCGGGCCGAACACCGGGGAGCTGTTTTTT. Translation gives CASSIRPSGPNTGELFF.

The rearrangement uses TRBV3-1 (or the pseudogene TRBV3-2) and TRBJ2-1, with 11 bases identical to TRBD2. CDR1 and CDR2 from the germline V gene are LGHDT and YNNKEL (reference sequence). The CDR3 totals 14 residues. The junction had 2 bases not matched to a gene; V was cut back by 2 bases and J by 8 bases. The CDR3 spells CASSQTSGSDEQFF. In DNA form, the CDR3 reads TGTGCCAGCAGCCAAACTAGCGGGAGTGATGAGCAGTTCTTC.

This clone was detected a few times. The chain is built from TRBV6-5 and TRBJ2-1; TRBD2 aligns across 7 bases. Germline-derived CDR1 and CDR2 are MNHEY and SVGAGI. The CDR3 runs to 15 residues. V shed 5 bases, J shed 7 bases, and the junction held 11 bases outside the gene matches. The DNA for the CDR3 is TGTGCCAGCAGTCCGCTCGTGGGGGGGAGAAATGAGCAGTTCTTC. Its protein product is CASSPLVGGRNEQFF.

The chain combines TRBV12-3 or TRBV12-4 with TRBJ1-3; TRBD1 agrees at 7 bases. V shed 5 bases and J 3 bases; nucleotides not matched to a gene: 1. This CDR3 spans 13 amino acids. The CDR3 loop reads CASSRDSGNTIYF. CDR3 coding DNA: TGTGCCAGCAGTCGGGACAGTGGAAACACCATATATTTT.

The chain recombines TRBV28 with TRBJ2-7, with 7 bases matching TRBD1. Germline CDR1 is MDHEN and CDR2 is SYDVKM. With V trimmed by 6 bases and J by 2 bases, 4 bases remained unmatched. This CDR3 spans 13 amino acids. The CDR3 is CASRVGTAYEQYF. The CDR3 nucleotides read TGTGCCAGCAGGGTAGGGACAGCCTACGAGCAGTACTTC.

The table lists this clone with a count of one. DNA for the CDR3: TGTGCCAGCAGCATACTAGCGGGAGGCTCCTACAATGAGCAGTTCTTC. Protein sequence: CASSILAGGSYNEQFF. This rearrangement joins TRBV11-3 to TRBJ2-1; 12 nucleotides agree with TRBD2. CDR3 size: 16 residues. The junction had 2 bases not matched to a gene; V was cut back by 5 bases and J by 0 bases. Germline CDR1 and CDR2: SGHNT and YENEEA. The full variable domain, its missing parts supplied by reference TRBV11-3 and TRBJ2-1, is EAGVVQSPRYKIIEKKQPVAFWCNPISGHNTLYWYLQNLGQGPELLIRYENEEAVDDSQLPKDRFSAERLKGVDSTLKIQPAELGDSAVYLCASSILAGGSYNEQFFGPGTRLTVL.

CDR3 amino acids: CASRDMGLNTEAFF. The DNA for the CDR3 is TGTGCCAGCAGGGACATGGGGCTTAACACTGAAGCTTTCTTT. The chain is built from TRBV2 and TRBJ1-1; D may be TRBD1 (5 bases). The V and J ends lost 6 bases and 2 bases respectively, with 13 bases between them. The germline V gene encodes CDR1 SNHLY and CDR2 FYNNEI. The length of the CDR3 is 14 residues. The variable domain in full, completed from reference TRBV2 and TRBJ1-1, reads EPEVTQTPSHQVTQMGQEVILRCVPISNHLYFYWYRQILGQKVEFLVSFYNNEISEKSEIFDDQFSVERPDGSNFTLKIRSTKLEDSAMYFCASRDMGLNTEAFFGQGTRLTVV.

The chain employs TRBV11-2 and TRBJ2-5; the match to TRBD1 covers 10 bases. With 5 bases clipped from V and 5 bases from J, the junction kept 8 bases outside the gene matches. The CDR3 consists of 15 residues. CDR1 SGHAT and CDR2 FQNNGV come from the germline V gene. CDR3: CASSTPTGGQETQYF. The CDR3 DNA reads as TGTGCCAGCAGCACCCCGACAGGGGGCCAGGAGACCCAGTACTTC.